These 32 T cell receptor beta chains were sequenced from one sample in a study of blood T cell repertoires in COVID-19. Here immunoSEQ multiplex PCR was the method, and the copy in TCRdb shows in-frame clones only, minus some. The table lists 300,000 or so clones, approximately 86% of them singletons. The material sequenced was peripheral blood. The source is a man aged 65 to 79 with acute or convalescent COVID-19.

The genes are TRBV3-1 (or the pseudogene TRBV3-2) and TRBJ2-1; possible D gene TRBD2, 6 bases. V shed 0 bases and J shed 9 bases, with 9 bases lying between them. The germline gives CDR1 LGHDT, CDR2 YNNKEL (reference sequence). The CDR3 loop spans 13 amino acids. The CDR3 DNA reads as TGTGCCAGCAGCCAAGATTCAGCGGGTGAGCAGTTCTTC. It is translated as CASSQDSAGEQFF.

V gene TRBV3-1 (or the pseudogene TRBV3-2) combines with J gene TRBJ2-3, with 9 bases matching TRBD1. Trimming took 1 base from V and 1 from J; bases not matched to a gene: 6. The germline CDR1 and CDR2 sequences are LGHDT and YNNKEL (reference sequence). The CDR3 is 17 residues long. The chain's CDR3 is CASSQVLQGAGTDTQYF. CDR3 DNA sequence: TGTGCCAGCAGCCAAGTTCTACAGGGGGCTGGCACAGATACGCAGTATTTT.

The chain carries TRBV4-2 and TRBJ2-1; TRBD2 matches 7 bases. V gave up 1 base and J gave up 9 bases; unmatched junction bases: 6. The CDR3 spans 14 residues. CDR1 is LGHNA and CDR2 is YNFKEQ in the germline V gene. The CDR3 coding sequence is TGTGCCAGCAGCCAAGGCCTAGCGGTAGGTGAGCAGTTCTTC. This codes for CASSQGLAVGEQFF.

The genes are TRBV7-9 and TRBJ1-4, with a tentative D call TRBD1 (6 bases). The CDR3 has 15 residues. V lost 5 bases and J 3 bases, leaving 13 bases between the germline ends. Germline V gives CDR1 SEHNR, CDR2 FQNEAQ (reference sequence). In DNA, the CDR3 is TGTGCCAGCAGCGCTACAGGGCGGTCTAATGAAAAACTGTTTTTT. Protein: CASSATGRSNEKLFF.

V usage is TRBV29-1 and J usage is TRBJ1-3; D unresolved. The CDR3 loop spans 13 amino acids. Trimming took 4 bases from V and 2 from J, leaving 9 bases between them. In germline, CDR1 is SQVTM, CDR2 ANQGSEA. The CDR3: CSVAWSAGNTIYF. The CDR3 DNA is TGCAGCGTTGCATGGAGCGCTGGAAACACCATATATTTT.

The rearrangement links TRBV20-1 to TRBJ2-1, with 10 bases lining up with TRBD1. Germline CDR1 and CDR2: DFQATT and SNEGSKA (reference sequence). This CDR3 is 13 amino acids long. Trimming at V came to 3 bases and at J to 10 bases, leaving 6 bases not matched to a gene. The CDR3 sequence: CSASWDRGWEQFF. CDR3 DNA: TGCAGTGCTAGTTGGGACAGGGGCTGGGAGCAGTTCTTC.

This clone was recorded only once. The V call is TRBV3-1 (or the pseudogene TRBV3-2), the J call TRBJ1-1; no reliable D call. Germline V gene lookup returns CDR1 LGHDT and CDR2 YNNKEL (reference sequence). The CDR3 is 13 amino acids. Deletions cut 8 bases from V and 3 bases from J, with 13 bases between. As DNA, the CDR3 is TGTGCCAGCGCCTTTGAGTTGGACACTGAAGCTTTCTTT. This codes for CASAFELDTEAFF.

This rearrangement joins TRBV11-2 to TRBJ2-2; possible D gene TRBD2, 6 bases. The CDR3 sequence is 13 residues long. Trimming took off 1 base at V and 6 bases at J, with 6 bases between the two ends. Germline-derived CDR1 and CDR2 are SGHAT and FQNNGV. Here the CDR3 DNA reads TGTGCCAGCAGCTTAGCGGGGGCCGGGGAGCTGTTTTTT. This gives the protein CASSLAGAGELFF.

In DNA form, the CDR3 reads TGCAGCCTACGCCCCGGGACTAGCGTCAATGAGCAGTTCTTC. This codes for CSLRPGTSVNEQFF. V is TRBV29-1 and J is TRBJ2-1; TRBD2 aligns across 10 bases. The V gene's germline CDR1 is SQVTM and CDR2 ANQGSEA. This CDR3 contains 14 residues. V was pared by 8 bases and J by 6 bases, with 10 bases of the junction left unmatched.

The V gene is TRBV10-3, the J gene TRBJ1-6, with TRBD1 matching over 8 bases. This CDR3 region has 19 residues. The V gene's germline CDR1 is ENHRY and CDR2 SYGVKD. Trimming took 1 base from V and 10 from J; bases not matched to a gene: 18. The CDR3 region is CAISEFGPRNRGINSPLHF. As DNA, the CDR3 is TGTGCCATCAGTGAGTTCGGCCCTCGGAACAGGGGGATCAACTCACCCCTCCACTTT.

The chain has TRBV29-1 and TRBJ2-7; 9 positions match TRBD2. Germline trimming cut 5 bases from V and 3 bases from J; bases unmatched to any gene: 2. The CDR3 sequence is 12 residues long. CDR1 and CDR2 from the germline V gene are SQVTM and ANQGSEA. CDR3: CSVLTSGYEQYF. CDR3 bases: TGCAGCGTTTTGACTAGCGGCTACGAGCAGTACTTC.

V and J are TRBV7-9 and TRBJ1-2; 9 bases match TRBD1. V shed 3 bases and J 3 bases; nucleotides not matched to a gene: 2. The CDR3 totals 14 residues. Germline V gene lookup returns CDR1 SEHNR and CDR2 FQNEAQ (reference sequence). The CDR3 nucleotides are TGTGCCAGCAGCTTGGGACAGGGCGACTATGGCTACACCTTC. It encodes CASSLGQGDYGYTF.

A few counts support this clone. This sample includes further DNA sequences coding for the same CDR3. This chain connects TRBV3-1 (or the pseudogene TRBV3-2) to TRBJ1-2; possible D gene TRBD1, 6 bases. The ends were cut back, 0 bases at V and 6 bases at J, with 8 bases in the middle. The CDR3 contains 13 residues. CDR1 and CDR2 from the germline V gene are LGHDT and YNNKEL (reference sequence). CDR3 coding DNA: TGTGCCAGCAGCCAAGAACAGGGTAATGGCTACACCTTC. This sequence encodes CASSQEQGNGYTF.

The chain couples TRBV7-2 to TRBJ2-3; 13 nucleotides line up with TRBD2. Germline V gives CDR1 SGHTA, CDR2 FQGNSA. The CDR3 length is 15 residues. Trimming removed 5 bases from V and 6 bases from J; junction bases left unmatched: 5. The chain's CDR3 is CASSLGLAGVDTQYF. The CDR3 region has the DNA TGTGCCAGCAGCCTCGGACTAGCGGGAGTGGATACGCAGTATTTT. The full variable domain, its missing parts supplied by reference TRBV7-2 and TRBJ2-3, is GAGVSQSPSNKVTEKGKDVELRCDPISGHTALYWYRQSLGQGLEFLIYFQGNSAPDKSGLPSDRFSAERTGGSVSTLTIQRTQQEDSAVYLCASSLGLAGVDTQYFGPGTRLTVL.

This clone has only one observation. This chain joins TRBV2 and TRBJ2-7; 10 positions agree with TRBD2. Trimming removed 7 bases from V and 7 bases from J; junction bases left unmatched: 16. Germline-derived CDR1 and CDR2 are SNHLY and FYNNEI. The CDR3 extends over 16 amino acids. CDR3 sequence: CASTALTVAGGGEQYF. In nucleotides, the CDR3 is TGTGCCAGCACCGCTTTAACGGTAGCGGGAGGTGGTGAGCAGTACTTC.

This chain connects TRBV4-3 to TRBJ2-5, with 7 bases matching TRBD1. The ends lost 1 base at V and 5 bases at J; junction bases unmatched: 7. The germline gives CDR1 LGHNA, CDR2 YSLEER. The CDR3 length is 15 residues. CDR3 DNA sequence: TGCGCCAGCAGCCAAGGGACAGGACCCCGGGAGACCCAGTACTTC. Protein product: CASSQGTGPRETQYF.

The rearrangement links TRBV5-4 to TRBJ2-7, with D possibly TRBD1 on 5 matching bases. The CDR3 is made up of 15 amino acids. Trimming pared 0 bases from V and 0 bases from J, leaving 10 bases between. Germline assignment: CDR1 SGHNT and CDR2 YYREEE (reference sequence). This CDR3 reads CASSLAQGVSYEQYF. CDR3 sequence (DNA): TGTGCCAGCAGCTTGGCCCAAGGGGTCTCCTACGAGCAGTACTTC.

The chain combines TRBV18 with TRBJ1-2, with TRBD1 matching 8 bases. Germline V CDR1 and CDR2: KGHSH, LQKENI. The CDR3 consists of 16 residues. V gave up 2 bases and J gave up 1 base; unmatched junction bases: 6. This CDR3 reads CASSPGRTGLNYGYTF. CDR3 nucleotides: TGTGCCAGCTCACCAGGGAGGACAGGGCTTAACTATGGCTACACCTTC.

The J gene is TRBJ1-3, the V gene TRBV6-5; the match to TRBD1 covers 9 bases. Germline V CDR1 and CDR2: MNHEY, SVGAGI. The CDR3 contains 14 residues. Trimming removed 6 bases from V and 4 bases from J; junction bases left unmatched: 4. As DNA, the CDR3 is TGTGCCAGCAGGGTGGACAGGGGCGGAAACACCATATATTTT. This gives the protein CASRVDRGGNTIYF.

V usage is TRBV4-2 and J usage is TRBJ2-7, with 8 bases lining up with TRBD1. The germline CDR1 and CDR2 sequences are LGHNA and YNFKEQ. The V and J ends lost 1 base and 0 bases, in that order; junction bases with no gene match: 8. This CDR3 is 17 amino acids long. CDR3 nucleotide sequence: TGTGCCAGCAGCCAAGGGCCCTCGGACAGGGCCTCCTACGAGCAGTACTTC. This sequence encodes CASSQGPSDRASYEQYF.

The DNA for the CDR3 is TGTGCCAGCAGCTTAGAGGGGATCAGCAATCAGCCCCAGCATTTT. This codes for CASSLEGISNQPQHF. This chain connects TRBV7-2 to TRBJ1-5; tentative D call: TRBD1 (5 bases). This CDR3 is built from 15 residues. From germline, CDR1 is SGHTA and CDR2 FQGNSA. Trimming took off 1 base at V and 1 base at J, with 8 bases between the two ends.

CDR3 nucleotides: TGCGCCAGCAGCTTGGCAGGGGCGGATGAAGCTTTCTTT. Its translation: CASSLAGADEAFF. The V gene is TRBV5-1, the J gene TRBJ1-1; the D gene is possibly TRBD1 (6 bases). The germline V and J ends were trimmed by 0 bases and 7 bases, with 10 bases remaining between them. The germline gives CDR1 SGHRS, CDR2 YFSETQ. This CDR3 region has 13 residues.

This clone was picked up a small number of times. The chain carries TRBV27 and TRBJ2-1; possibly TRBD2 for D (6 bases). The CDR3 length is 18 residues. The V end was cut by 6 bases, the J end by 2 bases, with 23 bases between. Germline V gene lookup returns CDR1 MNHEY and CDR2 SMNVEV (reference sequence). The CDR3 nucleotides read TGTGCCAGCAGCCCAGGTACATTTCGGCGGGGACCCTACAATGAGCAGTTCTTC. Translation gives CASSPGTFRRGPYNEQFF.

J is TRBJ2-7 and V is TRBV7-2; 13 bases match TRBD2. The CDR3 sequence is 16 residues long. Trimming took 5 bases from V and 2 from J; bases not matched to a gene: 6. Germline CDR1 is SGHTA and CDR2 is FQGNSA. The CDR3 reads CASSPWTSGGTYEQYF. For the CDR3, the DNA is TGTGCCAGCAGCCCCTGGACTAGCGGGGGAACCTACGAGCAGTACTTC. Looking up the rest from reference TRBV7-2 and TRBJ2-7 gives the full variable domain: GAGVSQSPSNKVTEKGKDVELRCDPISGHTALYWYRQSLGQGLEFLIYFQGNSAPDKSGLPSDRFSAERTGGSVSTLTIQRTQQEDSAVYLCASSPWTSGGTYEQYFGPGTRLTVT.

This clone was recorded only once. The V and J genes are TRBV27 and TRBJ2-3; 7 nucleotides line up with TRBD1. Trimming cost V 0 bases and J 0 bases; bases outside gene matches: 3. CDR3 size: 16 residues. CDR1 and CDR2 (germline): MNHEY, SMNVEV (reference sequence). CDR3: CASSLSRTGSTDTQYF. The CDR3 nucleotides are TGTGCCAGCAGTTTATCGAGGACAGGAAGCACAGATACGCAGTATTTT.

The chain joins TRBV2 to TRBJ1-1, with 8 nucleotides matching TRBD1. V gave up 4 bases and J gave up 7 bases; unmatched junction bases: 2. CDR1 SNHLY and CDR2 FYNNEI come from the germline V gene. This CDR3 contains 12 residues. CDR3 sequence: CASSGQGSEAFF. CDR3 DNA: TGTGCCAGCAGTGGACAGGGGAGTGAAGCTTTCTTT.

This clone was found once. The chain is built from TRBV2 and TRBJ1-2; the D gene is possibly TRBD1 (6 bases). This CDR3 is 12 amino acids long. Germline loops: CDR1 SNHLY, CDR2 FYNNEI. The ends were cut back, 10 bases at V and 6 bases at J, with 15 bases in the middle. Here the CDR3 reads CANPDRRNGYTF. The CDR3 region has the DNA TGTGCCAATCCTGACAGGCGAAATGGCTACACCTTC.

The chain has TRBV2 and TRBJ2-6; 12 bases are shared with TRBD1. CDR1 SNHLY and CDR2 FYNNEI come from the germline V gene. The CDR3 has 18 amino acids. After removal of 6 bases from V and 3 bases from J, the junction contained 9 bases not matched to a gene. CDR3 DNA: TGTGCCAGCAGCGGGGGGACAGGGGGCTTCTTTGGGGCCAACGTCCTGACTTTC. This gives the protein CASSGGTGGFFGANVLTF.

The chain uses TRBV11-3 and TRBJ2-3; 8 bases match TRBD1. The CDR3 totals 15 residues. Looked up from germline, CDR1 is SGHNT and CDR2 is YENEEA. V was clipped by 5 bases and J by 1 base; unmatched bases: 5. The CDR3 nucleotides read TGTGCCAGCAGCACAGGACAGGGAGGCACAGATACGCAGTATTTT. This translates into CASSTGQGGTDTQYF.

In nucleotides, the CDR3 is TGTGCCAGCAACACCCTCTACGAGCAGTACTTC. This gives the protein CASNTLYEQYF. The rearrangement uses TRBV6-5 and TRBJ2-7; D is unresolved. The CDR3 is 11 amino acids. Germline values: CDR1 MNHEY, CDR2 SVGAGI. V was pared by 7 bases and J by 3 bases, with 7 bases between.

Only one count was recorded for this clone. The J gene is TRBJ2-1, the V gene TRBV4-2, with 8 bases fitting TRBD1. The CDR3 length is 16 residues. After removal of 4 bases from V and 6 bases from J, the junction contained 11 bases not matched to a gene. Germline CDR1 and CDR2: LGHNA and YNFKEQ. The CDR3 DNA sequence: TGTGCCAGCAGCCTTACCTCGGGACAGGTATTCAATGAGCAGTTCTTC. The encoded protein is CASSLTSGQVFNEQFF.

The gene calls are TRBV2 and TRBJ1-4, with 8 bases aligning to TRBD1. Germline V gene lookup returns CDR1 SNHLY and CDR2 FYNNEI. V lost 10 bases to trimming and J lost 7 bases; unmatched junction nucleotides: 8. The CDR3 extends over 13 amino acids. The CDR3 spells CATAGTGREKLFF. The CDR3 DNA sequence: TGTGCCACCGCCGGGACAGGACGTGAAAAACTGTTTTTT.